This T cell receptor beta chain originates from a study of T cell clusters in autoimmune cytopenias. One tube held mixed TRB-A and TRB-B primer pools for touch-down PCR. TCRdb re-called the multiplex PCR reads, yielding one record per CDR3 amino acid sequence without DNA. Listed are around 11,000 distinct CDR3 sequences; about 33% falls within the top ten. Roughly 40,000 genome equivalents of blood DNA were amplified for TRB. Judged by frequency, this clonotype is medium-sized. The antigen is not known. Study observations and caveats: TRB repertoire shifts in secondary cytopenia and chronic lymphocytic leukemia mostly reflected lymphoma, not autoimmunity.

The CDR3 sequence is 15 residues long. Germline CDR1 reads SGHAT; CDR2 reads FQDESV (reference sequence). The data also belong to a second study, concerning T cell repertoires in aging, cancer and after chemotherapy.

The sample was peripheral blood. This TCR was recovered from a human donor in good health. This rearrangement joins TRBV11-1 to TRBJ2-3; TCRdb picks TRBD1, but there is no DNA to check that call. CDR3 region: CASSLTRERKDTQYF.